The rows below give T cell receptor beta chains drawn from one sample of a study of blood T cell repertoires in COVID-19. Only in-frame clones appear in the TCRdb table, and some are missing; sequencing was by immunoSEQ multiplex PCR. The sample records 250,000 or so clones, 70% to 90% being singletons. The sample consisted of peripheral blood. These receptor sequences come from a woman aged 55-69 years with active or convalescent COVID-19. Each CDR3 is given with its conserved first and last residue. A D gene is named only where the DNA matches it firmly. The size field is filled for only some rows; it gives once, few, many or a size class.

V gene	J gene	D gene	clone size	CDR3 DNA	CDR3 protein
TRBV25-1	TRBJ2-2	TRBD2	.	TGTGCCAGCAGTGAGGTAGCGGGGGGAAACACCGGGGAGCTGTTTTTT	CASSEVAGGNTGELFF
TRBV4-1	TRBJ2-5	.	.	TGCGCCAGCAGCCGAAAGAGGGAGGCTAAGGAGACCCAGTACTTC	CASSRKREAKETQYF
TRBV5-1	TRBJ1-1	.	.	TGCGCCAGCAGTCGGGGGACTGAAGCTTTCTTT	CASSRGTEAFF
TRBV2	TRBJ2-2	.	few	TGTGCCAGCAGTCTACTTAGATCGAACACCGGGGAGCTGTTTTTT	CASSLLRSNTGELFF
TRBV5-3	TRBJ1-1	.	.	TGTGCCAGAAGCGACCTGGGGGCTCAAAACACTGAAGCTTTCTTT	CARSDLGAQNTEAFF
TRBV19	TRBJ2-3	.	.	TGTGCCAGTAGTATAGATCGTCAAGGGGGCACAGATACGCAGTATTTT	CASSIDRQGGTDTQYF
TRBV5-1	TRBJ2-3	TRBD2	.	TGCGCCAGCAGCTCGACTAGCGGCACAGATACGCAGTATTTT	CASSSTSGTDTQYF
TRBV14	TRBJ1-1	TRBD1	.	TGTGCCAGCAGCGACACAGGGGACACTGAAGCTTTCTTT	CASSDTGDTEAFF
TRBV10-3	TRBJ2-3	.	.	TGTGCCATCAGCCTTAGCCCAGATACGCAGTATTTT	CAISLSPDTQYF
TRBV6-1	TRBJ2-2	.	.	TGTGCCAGCAGTGAACGCGGGGCCACCGGGGAGCTGTTTTTT	CASSERGATGELFF
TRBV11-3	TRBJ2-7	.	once	TGTGCCAGCAGCTTAGTTACCTACGAGCAGTACTTC	CASSLVTYEQYF
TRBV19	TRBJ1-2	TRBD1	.	TGTGCCAGTAGCTCCGGGACAGGGGCGAGGTACTATGGCTACACCTTC	CASSSGTGARYYGYTF
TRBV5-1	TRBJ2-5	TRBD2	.	TGCGCCAGCAGCTTGGGGGGGACTATCAGGAAAGAGACCCAGTACTTC	CASSLGGTIRKETQYF
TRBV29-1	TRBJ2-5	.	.	TGCAGCGGAGGACAGACCCAAGAGACCCAGTACTTC	CSGGQTQETQYF
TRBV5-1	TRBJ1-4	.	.	TGCGCCAGCAGCCTGCTCGGAGGGGATGAAAAACTGTTTTTT	CASSLLGGDEKLFF
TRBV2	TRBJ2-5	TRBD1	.	TGTGCCAGCAGCGACGACCACCAGGGGGCCGAGACCCAGTACTTC	CASSDDHQGAETQYF
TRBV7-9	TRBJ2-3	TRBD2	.	TGTGCCAGCAGCTTAAACGGGGGGGCGGGAGATACGCAGTATTTT	CASSLNGGAGDTQYF
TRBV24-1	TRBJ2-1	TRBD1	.	TGTGCCACCAGTGACTTCGCCTCCACAGGGGGCGATGAGCAGTTCTTC	CATSDFASTGGDEQFF
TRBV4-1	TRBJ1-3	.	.	TGCGCCAGCAGCCCTCCTTCTGGAAACACCATATATTTT	CASSPPSGNTIYF
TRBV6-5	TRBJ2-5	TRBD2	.	TGTGCCAGCAGCCGCCGGGAGGCCGGGACCCAGTACTTC	CASSRREAGTQYF
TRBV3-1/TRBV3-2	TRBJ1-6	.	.	TGTGCCAGCAGCCAAAATGGAGGGCCTTATAATTCACCCCTCCACTTT	CASSQNGGPYNSPLHF
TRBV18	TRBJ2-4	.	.	TGTGCCAGCTCACCCCCGGGACAAAACGATTTAGCCAAAAACATTCAGTACTTC	CASSPPGQNDLAKNIQYF
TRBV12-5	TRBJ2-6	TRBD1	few	TGTGCTAGTGGCCCGACAGGGACTGGGGCCAACGTCCTGACTTTC	CASGPTGTGANVLTF
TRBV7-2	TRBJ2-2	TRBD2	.	TGTGCCAGCACCGGGACTAGCGGTAGAGGTCCCGGGGAGCTGTTTTTT	CASTGTSGRGPGELFF
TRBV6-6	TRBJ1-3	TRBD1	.	TGTGCCAGCAGTCGATTCACTACAGGGGATGGAAACACCATATATTTT	CASSRFTTGDGNTIYF
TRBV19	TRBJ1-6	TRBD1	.	TGTGCCAGTAGTTCGGGACAGGGCATTACACCCCTCCACTTT	CASSSGQGITPLHF
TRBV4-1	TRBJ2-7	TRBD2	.	TGCGCCAGCAGCCAGGGAGCGGGATTCTACGAGCAGTACTTC	CASSQGAGFYEQYF
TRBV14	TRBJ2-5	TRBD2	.	TGTGCCAGCAGCCAAGGGGCCACTAGCGGGGTAGGAGAGACCCAGTACTTC	CASSQGATSGVGETQYF
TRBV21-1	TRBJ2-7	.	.	TGTGCCAGCAGCGCGGGACTAGCGGGAGGGACTACCTACGAGCAGTACTTC	CASSAGLAGGTTYEQYF
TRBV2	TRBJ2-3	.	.	TGTGCCAGCAGGAGGGGGAGCACAGATACGCAGTATTTT	CASRRGSTDTQYF
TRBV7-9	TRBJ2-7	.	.	TGTGCCAGCAGCTTAGATGGAGGGTCCTATAGCTCCTACGAGCAGTACTTC	CASSLDGGSYSSYEQYF
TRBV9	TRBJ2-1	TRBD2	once	TGTGCCAGCAGCGTTCTAGCGGGGGACTCCTACAATGAGCAGTTCTTC	CASSVLAGDSYNEQFF
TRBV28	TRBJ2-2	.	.	TGTGCCAGCTCCTGGGGAGCCTTGGGGACCGGGGAGCTGTTTTTT	CASSWGALGTGELFF
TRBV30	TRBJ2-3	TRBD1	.	TGTGCCTGGAGTGTACGGAGGGACAGGGGGGGGGATACGCAGTATTTT	CAWSVRRDRGGDTQYF
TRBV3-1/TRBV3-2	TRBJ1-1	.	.	TGTGCCAGCAGCCAATTCCTTCAGGGAGGGAACACTGAAGCTTTCTTT	CASSQFLQGGNTEAFF
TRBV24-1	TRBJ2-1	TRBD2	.	TGTGCCACTGGGGGGACTAGCGGGAGCTATGAGCAGTTCTTC	CATGGTSGSYEQFF
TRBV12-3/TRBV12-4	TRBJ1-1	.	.	TGTGCCAGCAGAACAGATGCGGGCACTGAAGCTTTCTTT	CASRTDAGTEAFF
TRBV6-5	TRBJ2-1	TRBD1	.	TGTGCCAGCCGACTCGACAGGGGGTCCTACAATGAGCAGTTCTTC	CASRLDRGSYNEQFF
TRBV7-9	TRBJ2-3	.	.	TGTGCCAGCAGCTTGCGACAGGTCACAGATACGCAGTATTTT	CASSLRQVTDTQYF
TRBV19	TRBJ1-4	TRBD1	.	TGTGCCAGCTCTGTCGACAGGGACCTCCTCACTAATGAAAAACTGTTTTTT	CASSVDRDLLTNEKLFF